The 27 T cell receptor beta chains listed next were all sequenced from one sample in a study of shared clonotypes between healthy human individuals. Assay used: immunoSEQ multiplex PCR; TCRdb lists only in-frame clones, some missing. The sample includes 180,000 or so clones, approximately 92% of them seen just once. Sequences were obtained from naive CD4+ T cells sorted from blood. Subset here: CD45RA+ positively selected. The receptors shown here come from a woman under 40 in good health.

Here the CDR3 reads CASSQDSASNQPQHF. The CDR3 DNA sequence: TGTGCCAGCAGCCAAGATTCAGCGAGCAATCAGCCCCAGCATTTT. The rearrangement joins TRBV4-2 to TRBJ1-5; no definite D call. Trimming pared 0 bases from V and 1 base from J, leaving 7 bases between. Germline loops: CDR1 LGHNA, CDR2 YNFKEQ. The CDR3 runs to 15 residues.

The rearrangement joins TRBV4-1 to TRBJ2-3; the D is unclear. CDR3 size: 15 residues. CDR1 is MGHRA and CDR2 is YSYEKL in the germline V gene. V was shortened by 2 bases and J by 2 bases, with 11 bases between the two germline ends. CDR3 sequence (DNA): TGCGCCAGCAGCCAACCAGCAGCAATCACAGATACGCAGTATTTT. It yields the protein CASSQPAAITDTQYF.

The chain combines TRBV11-2 with TRBJ1-5; 7 bases match TRBD1. The ends lost 5 bases at V and 4 bases at J; junction bases unmatched: 8. The CDR3 sequence is 15 residues long. CDR1 and CDR2 from the germline V gene are SGHAT and FQNNGV. CDR3 bases: TGTGCCAGCAGCGATACGGACAGGCGGAATCAGCCCCAGCATTTT. As protein: CASSDTDRRNQPQHF.

Only a few counts were recorded for this clone. V is TRBV4-2 and J is TRBJ2-7; TRBD2 agrees at 7 bases. J was trimmed by 3 bases and V by 6 bases; bases with no gene match: 14. The germline CDR1 and CDR2 sequences are LGHNA and YNFKEQ. This CDR3 has 16 residues. The CDR3 loop is CASSPVEASGNYEQYF. CDR3 DNA sequence: TGTGCCAGCAGTCCCGTAGAGGCTAGCGGAAACTACGAGCAGTACTTC.

The sample holds one count of this clone. The chain has TRBV20-1 and TRBJ2-5; no reliable D call. CDR3 length: 11 residues. Germline V gene lookup returns CDR1 DFQATT and CDR2 SNEGSKA (reference sequence). The germline V and J ends were trimmed by 3 bases and 5 bases, with 7 bases remaining between them. CDR3 sequence (DNA): TGCAGTGCTAGTCTTCGGGAGACCCAGTACTTC. Amino acids: CSASLRETQYF.

V gene TRBV18 combines with J gene TRBJ1-6; no firm D call. This CDR3 spans 15 amino acids. Germline-derived CDR1 and CDR2 are KGHSH and LQKENI. V lost 2 bases and J lost 11, with 16 bases in between. The CDR3 nucleotides are TGTGCCAGCTCACCAAGCACCTGGGGAGATCCACCCCTCCACTTT. Translation: CASSPSTWGDPPLHF.

As DNA, the CDR3 is TGTGCCAACAAATTCGGGGAGCTGTTTTTT. Its translation is CANKFGELFF. The chain recombines TRBV19 with TRBJ2-2; no definite D call. V was cut by 10 bases and J by 7 bases, with 7 bases left in between. Looked up from germline, CDR1 is LNHDA and CDR2 is SQIVND (reference sequence). The length of the CDR3 is 10 residues.

This clone has just one count. The chain recombines TRBV5-1 with TRBJ1-1, with D perhaps matching TRBD1 (5 bases). The CDR3 sequence is 14 residues long. Germline V lookup: CDR1 SGHRS, CDR2 YFSETQ. V was pared by 4 bases and J by 1 base, with 11 bases between. For the CDR3, the DNA is TGCGCCAGCAGCCGGGGACCGACGAACACTGAAGCTTTCTTT. It encodes CASSRGPTNTEAFF. The variable domain in full, with the rest retrieved from reference TRBV5-1 and TRBJ1-1, is KAGVTQTPRYLIKTRGQQVTLSCSPISGHRSVSWYQQTPGQGLQFLFEYFSETQRNKGNFPGRFSGRQFSNSRSEMNVSTLELGDSALYLCASSRGPTNTEAFFGQGTRLTVV.

The chain uses TRBV29-1 and TRBJ1-6; D perhaps matches TRBD1 (5 bases). The CDR3 runs to 13 residues. Trimming removed 0 bases from V and 10 bases from J, with 10 bases in between. The germline gives CDR1 SQVTM, CDR2 ANQGSEA. The CDR3 DNA follows: TGCAGCGTTGAAGAGGGGGTTGGGTCACCCCTCCACTTT. This codes for CSVEEGVGSPLHF.

The chain carries TRBV19 and TRBJ2-7; 9 positions match TRBD2. The CDR3 has 13 residues. V shed 11 bases and J 3 bases; nucleotides not matched to a gene: 8. CDR1 is LNHDA, CDR2 SQIVND, per germline (reference sequence). The CDR3 region has the DNA TGTGCCGTTCGAGGCGGGAGGGACTACGAGCAGTACTTC. The encoded protein is CAVRGGRDYEQYF.

V and J are TRBV7-2 and TRBJ2-7; TRBD1 is a possible D gene (5 bases). CDR3 length equals 11 residues. From germline, CDR1 is SGHTA and CDR2 FQGNSA. The V end was cut by 9 bases, the J end by 5 bases, with 11 bases between. The CDR3 loop is CASTAGNEQYF. The DNA for the CDR3 is TGTGCCAGTACAGCAGGGAACGAGCAGTACTTC.

This chain uses TRBV6-5 with TRBJ2-3, with D unresolved. The CDR3 length is 12 residues. Germline V gene data show CDR1 as MNHEY and CDR2 as SVGAGI. Deletions cut 6 bases from V and 0 bases from J, with 4 bases between. The CDR3 protein is CASRQSTDTQYF. DNA for the CDR3: TGTGCCAGCAGACAGAGCACAGATACGCAGTATTTT.

V is TRBV6-5 and J is TRBJ2-7; tentative D call: TRBD2 (5 bases). The germline V gene has CDR1 MNHEY and CDR2 SVGAGI. Deletions cut 6 bases from V and 1 base from J, with 16 bases between. The CDR3 has 15 amino acids. The CDR3 bases are TGTGCCAGCAGGGGGATTAGTAGCGCTTCCTACGAGCAGTACTTC. Translation gives CASRGISSASYEQYF.

The V and J genes are TRBV5-1 and TRBJ2-1; 7 bases are shared with TRBD2. This CDR3 has 15 amino acids. Germline V gene lookup returns CDR1 SGHRS and CDR2 YFSETQ. V lost 7 bases and J lost 4; bases outside the gene matches: 11. In nucleotides, the CDR3 is TGCGCCAGCTTAAGCACAGCGGGAATTTACAATGAGCAGTTCTTC. Translated, it gives CASLSTAGIYNEQFF.

The gene calls are TRBV13 and TRBJ1-1, with unresolved D. Germline V CDR1 and CDR2: PRHDT, FYEKMQ (reference sequence). This CDR3 has 14 amino acids. The V gene lost 1 base and the J gene lost 4 bases, with 10 bases spanning the gap. The CDR3 bases are TGTGCCAGCAGCTTAGCAAGGTTAGGCACTGAAGCTTTCTTT. Its protein is CASSLARLGTEAFF. Supplemented by reference TRBV13 and TRBJ1-1, the full variable domain reads AAGVIQSPRHLIKEKRETATLKCYPIPRHDTVYWYQQGPGQDPQFLISFYEKMQSDKGSIPDRFSAQQFSDYHSELNMSSLELGDSALYFCASSLARLGTEAFFGQGTRLTVV.

The rearrangement joins TRBV19 to TRBJ2-3; D is perhaps TRBD2 (6 bases). V gave up 2 bases and J gave up 6 bases, with 21 bases separating them. This CDR3 is built from 17 residues. Germline CDR1 and CDR2: LNHDA and SQIVND (reference sequence). The CDR3 nucleotides are TGTGCCAGTAGTATATTTGGTCGCGGGACCCCGGCGGATACGCAGTATTTT. Residues: CASSIFGRGTPADTQYF.

The rearrangement uses TRBV7-2 and TRBJ2-5, with D maybe TRBD2 (6 bases). The DNA end favors TRBJ2-7, so the J call may be wrong. The length of the CDR3 is 16 residues. Germline V gives CDR1 SGHTA, CDR2 FQGNSA. The CDR3 sequence is CASSLGGTLRGYEQYF. The CDR3 DNA follows: TGTGCCAGCAGCTTAGGCGGGACTCTGAGAGGCTACGAGCAGTACTTC.

V gene TRBV7-2 combines with J gene TRBJ1-2; D uncertain. The V and J ends lost 0 bases and 4 bases respectively, with 9 bases between them. CDR3 length: 14 amino acids. Looked up from germline, CDR1 is SGHTA and CDR2 is FQGNSA. CDR3 amino acids: CASSLAGSSYGYTF. The CDR3 DNA follows: TGTGCCAGCAGCTTAGCAGGATCCAGCTATGGCTACACCTTC.

This chain uses TRBV5-1 with TRBJ2-7; D is possibly TRBD2 (5 bases). The CDR3 has 12 residues. V dropped 7 bases and J dropped 3 bases, with 11 bases sitting between them. CDR1 is SGHRS and CDR2 is YFSETQ in the germline V gene. The CDR3 DNA reads as TGCGCCAGCTCCAACGGGGTCTACGAGCAGTACTTC. This translates into CASSNGVYEQYF.

As for this clone: Relative to the germline gene, one junction end is altered; a read error may explain this. The rearrangement joins TRBV5-4 to TRBJ1-3; tentative D call: TRBD1 (5 bases). The V gene's germline CDR1 is SGHNT and CDR2 YYREEE (reference sequence). The CDR3 spans 16 residues. DNA of the CDR3: TGTGTCAGCAGCTTGTCTACGGGGGGCTCTGGAAACACCATATATTTT. This encodes CVSSLSTGGSGNTIYF. Combining the CDR3 with reference TRBV5-4 and TRBJ1-3 gives the whole variable domain ETGVTQSPTHLIKTRGQQVTLRCSSQSGHNTVSWYQQALGQGPQFIFQYYREEENGRGNFPPRFSGLQFPNYSSELNVNALELDDSALYLCVSSLSTGGSGNTIYFGEGSWLTVV.

The rearrangement links TRBV6-6 to TRBJ2-5; 9 nucleotides align to TRBD2. TRBJ2-7 matches the DNA end more closely, so the J call is doubtful. Germline assignment: CDR1 MNHNY and CDR2 SVGAGI (reference sequence). The CDR3 length is 14 residues. The CDR3 DNA follows: TGTGCCAGCAGCCCCGGACTAGCGCCGGGCGAGCAGTACTTC. Translation: CASSPGLAPGEQYF.

The chain is built from TRBV6-5 and TRBJ2-7; weak D call: TRBD2 (5 bases). Germline V lookup: CDR1 MNHEY, CDR2 SVGAGI. V gave up 6 bases and J gave up 5 bases, with 11 bases separating them. The CDR3 is made up of 12 amino acids. CDR3 in amino acids: CASSSSGHEQYF. Written as DNA, the CDR3 is TGTGCCAGCAGCTCGAGCGGACACGAGCAGTACTTC.

The chain uses TRBV11-2 and TRBJ2-5, with D tentatively TRBD2 (6 bases). The CDR3 has 15 amino acids. Per the germline V gene, CDR1 is SGHAT and CDR2 is FQNNGV. The V end lost 3 bases, the J end lost 11 bases, and 22 bases lay between the germline ends. Here the CDR3 DNA reads TGTGCCAGCAGCTTTCACGGGAGTCCAACATTAGGGCAGTACTTC. Its translation: CASSFHGSPTLGQYF.

The CDR3 here is CASSPTSGPSYEQYF. The CDR3, as DNA: TGTGCCAGCTCACCAACTAGCGGGCCCTCCTACGAGCAGTACTTC. This chain uses TRBV18 with TRBJ2-7, with 9 bases identical to TRBD2. V shed 2 bases and J 0 bases; nucleotides not matched to a gene: 2. The CDR3 extends over 15 amino acids. From germline, CDR1 is KGHSH and CDR2 LQKENI.

This chain links TRBV4-1 with TRBJ1-4; TRBD1 matches 8 bases. The CDR3 totals 18 residues. The trim removed 0 bases at V and 8 bases at J, leaving 14 bases unmatched. Germline V lookup: CDR1 MGHRA, CDR2 YSYEKL. CDR3 sequence (DNA): TGCGCCAGCAGCCAAGATCCCCCTAGGACAGGGCGCCGGGAAAAACTGTTTTTT. It specifies CASSQDPPRTGRREKLFF.

The CDR3 DNA follows: TGTGCCAGCAGTTTTTATGAGGGATACTACGAGCAGTACTTC. Protein product: CASSFYEGYYEQYF. This rearrangement joins TRBV28 to TRBJ2-7; possibly TRBD2 for D (5 bases). Trimming shortened V by 3 bases and J by 3 bases, and 12 bases separated the two germline ends. This CDR3 spans 14 amino acids. Germline loops: CDR1 MDHEN, CDR2 SYDVKM.

The rearrangement links TRBV18 to TRBJ1-4; a possible D gene is TRBD1 (6 bases). Germline lookup yields CDR1 KGHSH and CDR2 LQKENI. V was cut by 3 bases and J by 7 bases, with 12 bases left in between. CDR3 size: 14 residues. CDR3 region: CASSPGRGGEKLFF. CDR3 nucleotides: TGTGCCAGCTCACCCGGCAGGGGAGGTGAAAAACTGTTTTTT.